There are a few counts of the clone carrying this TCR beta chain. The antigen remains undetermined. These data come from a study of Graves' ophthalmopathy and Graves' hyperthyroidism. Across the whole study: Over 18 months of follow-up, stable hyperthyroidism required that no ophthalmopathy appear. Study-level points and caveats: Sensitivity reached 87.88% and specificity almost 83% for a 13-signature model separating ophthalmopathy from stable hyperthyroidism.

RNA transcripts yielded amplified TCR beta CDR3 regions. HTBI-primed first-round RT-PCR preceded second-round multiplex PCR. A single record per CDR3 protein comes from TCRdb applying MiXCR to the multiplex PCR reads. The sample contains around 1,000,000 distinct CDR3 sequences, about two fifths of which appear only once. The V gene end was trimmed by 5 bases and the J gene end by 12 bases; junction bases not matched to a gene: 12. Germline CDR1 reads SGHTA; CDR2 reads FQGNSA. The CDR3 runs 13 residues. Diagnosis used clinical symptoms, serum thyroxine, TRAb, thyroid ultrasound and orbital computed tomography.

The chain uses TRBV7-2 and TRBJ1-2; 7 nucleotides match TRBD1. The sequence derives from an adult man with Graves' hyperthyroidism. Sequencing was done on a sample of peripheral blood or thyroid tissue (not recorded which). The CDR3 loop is CASSRDSSSGNTF. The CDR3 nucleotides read TGTGCCAGCAGCCGGGACAGCAGCTCTGGAAACACCTTC.